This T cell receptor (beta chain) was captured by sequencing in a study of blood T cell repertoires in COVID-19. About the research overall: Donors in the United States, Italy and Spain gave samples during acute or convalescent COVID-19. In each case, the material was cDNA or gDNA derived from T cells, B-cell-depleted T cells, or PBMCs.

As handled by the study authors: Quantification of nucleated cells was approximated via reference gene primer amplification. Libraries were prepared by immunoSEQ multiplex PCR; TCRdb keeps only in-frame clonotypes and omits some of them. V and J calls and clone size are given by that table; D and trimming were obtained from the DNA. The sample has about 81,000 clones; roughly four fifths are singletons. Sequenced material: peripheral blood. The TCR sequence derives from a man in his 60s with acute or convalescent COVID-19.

The CDR3 loop reads CATSRESAGGLRVYEQYF. The CDR3 bases are TGTGCCACCAGCAGAGAGAGCGCAGGGGGGTTAAGGGTCTACGAGCAGTACTTC. This chain links TRBV15 with TRBJ2-7; D is possibly TRBD1 (7 bases). CDR1 and CDR2 (germline): LNHNV, YYDKDF (reference sequence). V lost 0 bases and J 3 bases, leaving 21 bases between the germline ends. This CDR3 spans 18 amino acids.